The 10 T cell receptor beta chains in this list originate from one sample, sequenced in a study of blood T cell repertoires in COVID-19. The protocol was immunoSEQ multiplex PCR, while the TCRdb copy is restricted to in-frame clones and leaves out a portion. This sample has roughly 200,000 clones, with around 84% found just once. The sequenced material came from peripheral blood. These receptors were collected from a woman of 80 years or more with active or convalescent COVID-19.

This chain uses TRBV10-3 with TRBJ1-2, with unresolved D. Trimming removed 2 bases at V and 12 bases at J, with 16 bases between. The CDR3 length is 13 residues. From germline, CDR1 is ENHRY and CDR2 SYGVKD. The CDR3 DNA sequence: TGTGCCATCAGTGAGCCCCAGTCGAGGAACCACACCTTC. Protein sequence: CAISEPQSRNHTF.

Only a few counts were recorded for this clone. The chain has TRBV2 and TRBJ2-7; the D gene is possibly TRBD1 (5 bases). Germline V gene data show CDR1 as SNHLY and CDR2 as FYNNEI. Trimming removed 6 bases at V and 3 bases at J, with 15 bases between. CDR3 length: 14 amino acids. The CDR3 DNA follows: TGTGCCAGCAGGGGGCAGACTCGGATCTACGAGCAGTACTTC. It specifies CASRGQTRIYEQYF.

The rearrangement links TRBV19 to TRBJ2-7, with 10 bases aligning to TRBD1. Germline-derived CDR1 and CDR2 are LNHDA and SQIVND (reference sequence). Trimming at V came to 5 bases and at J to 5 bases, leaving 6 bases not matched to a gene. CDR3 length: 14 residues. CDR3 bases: TGTGCCAGTAGTGGGGGACAGGGGCGGGACGAGCAGTACTTC. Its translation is CASSGGQGRDEQYF.

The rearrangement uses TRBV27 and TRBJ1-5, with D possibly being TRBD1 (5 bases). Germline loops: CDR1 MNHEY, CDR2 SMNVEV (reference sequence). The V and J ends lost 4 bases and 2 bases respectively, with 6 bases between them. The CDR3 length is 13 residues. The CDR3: CASSWGGNQPQHF. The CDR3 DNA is TGTGCCAGCAGTTGGGGGGGCAATCAGCCCCAGCATTTT.

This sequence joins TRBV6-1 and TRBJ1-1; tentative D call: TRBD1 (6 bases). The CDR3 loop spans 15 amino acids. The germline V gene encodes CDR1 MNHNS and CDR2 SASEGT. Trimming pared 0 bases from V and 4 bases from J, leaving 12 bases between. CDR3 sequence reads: CASSEALGAFTEAFF. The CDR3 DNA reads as TGTGCCAGCAGTGAAGCGCTGGGGGCTTTCACTGAAGCTTTCTTT.

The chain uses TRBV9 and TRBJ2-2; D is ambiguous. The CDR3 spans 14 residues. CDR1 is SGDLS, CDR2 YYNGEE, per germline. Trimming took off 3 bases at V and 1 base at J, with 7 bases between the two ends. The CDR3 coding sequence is TGTGCCAGCAGCGGAGCGAGGAACACCGGGGAGCTGTTTTTT. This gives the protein CASSGARNTGELFF.

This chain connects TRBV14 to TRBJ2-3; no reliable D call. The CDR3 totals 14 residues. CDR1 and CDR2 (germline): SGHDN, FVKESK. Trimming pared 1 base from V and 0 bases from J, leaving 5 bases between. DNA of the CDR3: TGTGCCAGCAGCCAAGTTACTAGCACAGATACGCAGTATTTT. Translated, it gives CASSQVTSTDTQYF.

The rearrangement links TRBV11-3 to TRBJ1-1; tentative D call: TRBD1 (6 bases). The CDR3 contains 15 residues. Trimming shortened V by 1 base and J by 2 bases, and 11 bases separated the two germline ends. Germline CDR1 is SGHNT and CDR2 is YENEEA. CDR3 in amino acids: CASSLVAGANTEAFF. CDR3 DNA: TGTGCCAGCAGCTTAGTTGCAGGGGCTAACACTGAAGCTTTCTTT.

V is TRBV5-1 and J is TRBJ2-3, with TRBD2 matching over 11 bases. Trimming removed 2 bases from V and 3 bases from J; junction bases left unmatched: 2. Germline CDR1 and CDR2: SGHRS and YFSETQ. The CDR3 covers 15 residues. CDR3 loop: CASSFTSGRTDTQYF. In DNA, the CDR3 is TGCGCCAGCAGCTTTACTAGCGGGAGAACAGATACGCAGTATTTT.

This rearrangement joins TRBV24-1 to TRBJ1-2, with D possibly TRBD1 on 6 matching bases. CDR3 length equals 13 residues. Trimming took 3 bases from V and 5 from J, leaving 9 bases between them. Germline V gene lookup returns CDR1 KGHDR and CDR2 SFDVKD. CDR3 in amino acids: CATSDHRAYGYTF. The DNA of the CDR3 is TGTGCCACCAGTGATCACAGGGCATATGGCTACACCTTC.